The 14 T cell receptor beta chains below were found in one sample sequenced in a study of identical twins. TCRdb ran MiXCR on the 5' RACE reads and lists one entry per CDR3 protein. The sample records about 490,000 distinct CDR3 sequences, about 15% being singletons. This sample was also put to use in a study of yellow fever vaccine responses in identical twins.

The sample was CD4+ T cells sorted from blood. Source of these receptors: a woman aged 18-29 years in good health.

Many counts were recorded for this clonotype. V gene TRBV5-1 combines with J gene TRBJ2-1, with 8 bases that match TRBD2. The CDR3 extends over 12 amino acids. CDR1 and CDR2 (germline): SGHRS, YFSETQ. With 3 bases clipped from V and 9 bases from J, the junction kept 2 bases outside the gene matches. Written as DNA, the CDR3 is TGCGCCAGCAGCTCAAGCGGGGGTGAGCAGTTCTTC. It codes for CASSSSGGEQFF.

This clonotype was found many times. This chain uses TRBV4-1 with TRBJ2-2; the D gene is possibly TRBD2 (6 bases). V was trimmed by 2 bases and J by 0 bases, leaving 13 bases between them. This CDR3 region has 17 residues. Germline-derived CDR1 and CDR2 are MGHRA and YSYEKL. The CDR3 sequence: CASSQSPLAANTGELFF. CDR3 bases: TGCGCCAGCAGCCAAAGCCCCTTAGCGGCGAACACCGGGGAGCTGTTTTTT.

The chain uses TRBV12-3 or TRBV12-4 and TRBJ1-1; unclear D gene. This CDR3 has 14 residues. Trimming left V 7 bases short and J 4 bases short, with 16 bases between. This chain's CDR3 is CASTPGRIGTEAFF. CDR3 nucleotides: TGTGCCAGCACTCCAGGACGGATAGGCACTGAAGCTTTCTTT.

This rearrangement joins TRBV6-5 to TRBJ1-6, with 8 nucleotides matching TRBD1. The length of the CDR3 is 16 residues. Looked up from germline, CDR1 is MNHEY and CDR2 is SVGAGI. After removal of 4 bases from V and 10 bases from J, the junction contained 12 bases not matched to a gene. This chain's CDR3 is CASSLTPGGGESPLHF. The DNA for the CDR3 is TGTGCCAGCAGTTTGACCCCAGGGGGCGGTGAGTCACCCCTCCACTTT.

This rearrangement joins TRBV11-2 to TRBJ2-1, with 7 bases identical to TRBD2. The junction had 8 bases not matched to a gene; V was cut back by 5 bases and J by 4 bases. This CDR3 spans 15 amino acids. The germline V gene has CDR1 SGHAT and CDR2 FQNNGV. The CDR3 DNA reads TGTGCCAGCAGCCCAGCAAGCGGGGCTTACAATGAGCAGTTCTTC. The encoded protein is CASSPASGAYNEQFF.

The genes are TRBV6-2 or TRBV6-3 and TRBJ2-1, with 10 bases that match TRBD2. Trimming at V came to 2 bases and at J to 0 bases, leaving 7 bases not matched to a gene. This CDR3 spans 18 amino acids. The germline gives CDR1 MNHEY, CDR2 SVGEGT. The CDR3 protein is CASSYVAGGLSSYNEQFF. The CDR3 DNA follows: TGTGCCAGCAGTTACGTAGCGGGGGGTCTTAGCTCCTACAATGAGCAGTTCTTC.

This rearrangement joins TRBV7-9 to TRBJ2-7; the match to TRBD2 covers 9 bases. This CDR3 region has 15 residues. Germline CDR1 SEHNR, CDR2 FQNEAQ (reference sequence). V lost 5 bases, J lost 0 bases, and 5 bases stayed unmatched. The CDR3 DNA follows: TGTGCCAGCAGCGGTAGCGGGAGAAGCTCCTACGAGCAGTACTTC. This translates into CASSGSGRSSYEQYF.

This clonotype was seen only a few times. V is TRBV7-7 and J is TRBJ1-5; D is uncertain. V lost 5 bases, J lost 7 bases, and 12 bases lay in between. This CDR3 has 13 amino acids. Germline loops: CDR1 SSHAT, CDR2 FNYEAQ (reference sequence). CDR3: CASSVDLGQPQHF. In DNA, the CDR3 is TGTGCCAGCAGCGTAGATCTGGGCCAGCCCCAGCATTTT. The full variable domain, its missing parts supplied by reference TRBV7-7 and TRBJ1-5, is GAGVSQSPRYKVTKRGQDVTLRCDPISSHATLYWYQQALGQGPEFLTYFNYEAQPDKSGLPSDRFSAERPEGSISTLTIQRTEQRDSAMYRCASSVDLGQPQHFGDGTRLSIL.

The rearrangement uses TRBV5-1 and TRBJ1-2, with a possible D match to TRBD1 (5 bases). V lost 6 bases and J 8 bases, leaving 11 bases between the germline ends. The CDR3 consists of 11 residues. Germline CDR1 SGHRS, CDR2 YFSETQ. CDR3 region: CASMGPGGYTF. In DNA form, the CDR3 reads TGCGCCAGCATGGGGCCGGGAGGCTACACCTTC.

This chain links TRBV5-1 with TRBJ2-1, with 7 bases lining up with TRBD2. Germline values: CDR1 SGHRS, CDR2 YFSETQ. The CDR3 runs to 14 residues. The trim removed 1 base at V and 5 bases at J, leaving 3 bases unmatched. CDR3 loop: CASSLTAGNNEQFF. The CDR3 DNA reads TGCGCCAGCAGCTTGACAGCGGGAAACAATGAGCAGTTCTTC.

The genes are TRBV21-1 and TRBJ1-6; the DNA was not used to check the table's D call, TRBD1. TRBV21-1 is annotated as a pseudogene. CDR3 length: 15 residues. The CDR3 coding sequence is TGTGCCAGCAGCAAAGGAGGACAGGGGGGTTCACCCCTCCACTTT. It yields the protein CASSKGGQGGSPLHF.

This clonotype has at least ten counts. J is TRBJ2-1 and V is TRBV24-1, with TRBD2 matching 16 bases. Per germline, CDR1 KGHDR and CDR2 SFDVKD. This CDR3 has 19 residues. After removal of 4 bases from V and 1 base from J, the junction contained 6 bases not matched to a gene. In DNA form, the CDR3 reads TGTGCCACCAGTGACGCCGGGACTAGCGGGAGGGGGTCCTACAATGAGCAGTTCTTC. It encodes CATSDAGTSGRGSYNEQFF.

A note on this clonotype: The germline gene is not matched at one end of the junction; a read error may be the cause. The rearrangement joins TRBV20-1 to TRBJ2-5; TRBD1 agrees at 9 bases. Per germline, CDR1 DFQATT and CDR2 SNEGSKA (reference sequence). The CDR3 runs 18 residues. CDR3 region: CTARGRWGSGTGSGTQYF. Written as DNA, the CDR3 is TGCACTGCTAGAGGGAGGTGGGGTTCCGGGACAGGGAGTGGGACCCAGTACTTC.

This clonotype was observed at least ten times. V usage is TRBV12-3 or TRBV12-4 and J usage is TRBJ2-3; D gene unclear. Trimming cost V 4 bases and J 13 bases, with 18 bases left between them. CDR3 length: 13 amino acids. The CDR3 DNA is TGTGCCAGCAGTTCCTTCGAGACTGCGAATAAGTATTTT. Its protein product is CASSSFETANKYF.